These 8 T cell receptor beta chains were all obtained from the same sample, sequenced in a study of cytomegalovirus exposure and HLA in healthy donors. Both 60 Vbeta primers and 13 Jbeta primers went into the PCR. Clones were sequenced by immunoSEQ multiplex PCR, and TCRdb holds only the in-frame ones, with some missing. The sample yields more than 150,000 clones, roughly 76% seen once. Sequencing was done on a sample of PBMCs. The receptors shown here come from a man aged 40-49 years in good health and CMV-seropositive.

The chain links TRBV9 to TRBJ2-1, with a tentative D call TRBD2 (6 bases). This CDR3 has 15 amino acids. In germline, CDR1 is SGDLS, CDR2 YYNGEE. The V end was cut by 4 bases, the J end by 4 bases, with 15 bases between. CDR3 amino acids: CASSSHGDFYNEQFF. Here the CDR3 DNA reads TGTGCCAGCAGCTCCCACGGGGACTTTTACAATGAGCAGTTCTTC.

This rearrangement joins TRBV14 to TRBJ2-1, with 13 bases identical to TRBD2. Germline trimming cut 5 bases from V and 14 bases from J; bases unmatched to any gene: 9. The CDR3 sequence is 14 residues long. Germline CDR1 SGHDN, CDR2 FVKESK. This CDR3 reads CASSIGLAGDGEFF. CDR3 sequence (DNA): TGTGCCAGCAGCATCGGACTAGCGGGGGATGGGGAGTTCTTC.

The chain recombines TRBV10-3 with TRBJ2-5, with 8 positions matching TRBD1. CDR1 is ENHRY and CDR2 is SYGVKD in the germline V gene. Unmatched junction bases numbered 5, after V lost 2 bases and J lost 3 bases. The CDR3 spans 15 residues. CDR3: CAISEVGQVKETQYF. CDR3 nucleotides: TGTGCCATCAGTGAGGTGGGACAGGTAAAAGAGACCCAGTACTTC.

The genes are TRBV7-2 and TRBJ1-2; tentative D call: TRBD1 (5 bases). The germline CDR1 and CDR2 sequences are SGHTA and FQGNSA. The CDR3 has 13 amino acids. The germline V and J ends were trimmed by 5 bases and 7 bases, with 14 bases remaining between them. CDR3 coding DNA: TGTGCCAGCAGCCCTGACAGAATAGGTGGCTACACCTTC. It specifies CASSPDRIGGYTF.

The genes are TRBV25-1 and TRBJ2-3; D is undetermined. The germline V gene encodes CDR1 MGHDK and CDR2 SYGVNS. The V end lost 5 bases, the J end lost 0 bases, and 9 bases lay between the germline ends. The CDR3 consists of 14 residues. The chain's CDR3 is CASSRFVSTDTQYF. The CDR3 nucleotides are TGTGCCAGCAGTCGGTTCGTCAGCACAGATACGCAGTATTTT. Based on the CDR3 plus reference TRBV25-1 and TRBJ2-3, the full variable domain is EADIYQTPRYLVIGTGKKITLECSQTMGHDKMYWYQQDPGMELHLIHYSYGVNSTEKGDLSSESTVSRIRTEHFPLTLESARPSHTSQYLCASSRFVSTDTQYFGPGTRLTVL.

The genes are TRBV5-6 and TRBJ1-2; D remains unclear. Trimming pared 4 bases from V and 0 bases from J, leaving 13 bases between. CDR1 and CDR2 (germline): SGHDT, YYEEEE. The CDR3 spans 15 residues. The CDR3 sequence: CASSRGRKTNYGYTF. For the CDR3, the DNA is TGTGCCAGCAGCCGAGGTCGGAAGACTAACTATGGCTACACCTTC.

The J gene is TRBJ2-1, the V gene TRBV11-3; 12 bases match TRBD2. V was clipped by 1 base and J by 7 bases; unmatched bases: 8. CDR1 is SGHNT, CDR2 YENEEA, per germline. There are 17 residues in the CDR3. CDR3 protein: CASSLGRLAGATNEQFF. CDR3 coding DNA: TGTGCCAGCAGCTTAGGGAGACTAGCGGGGGCCACAAATGAGCAGTTCTTC.

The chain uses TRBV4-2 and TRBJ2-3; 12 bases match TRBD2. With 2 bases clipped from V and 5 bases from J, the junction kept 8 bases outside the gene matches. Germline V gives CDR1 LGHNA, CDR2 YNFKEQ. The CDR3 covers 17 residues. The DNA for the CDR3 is TGTGCCAGCAGCCAAAGGGGCCTAGCGGGGGGGATAGATACGCAGTATTTT. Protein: CASSQRGLAGGIDTQYF.